This T cell receptor (beta chain) was sequenced during a study of shared T cell receptors in the human thymus. Assay used: immunoSEQ multiplex PCR; TCRdb lists only in-frame clones, some missing. Here the sample spans almost 550,000 clones, roughly 74% being singletons. This CDR3 comprises 14 residues. Germline lookup yields CDR1 SGHVS and CDR2 FQNEAQ. V was shortened by 4 bases and J by 6 bases, with 15 bases between the two germline ends. These data also featured in a second study, about human thymus T cells. That study adds: Healthy Finnish infants undergoing corrective surgery for congenital heart defects were used as donors. The thymus was resected at corrective cardiac surgery. Overlap was high between thymic repertoires from unrelated individuals, as reported in related research.

The clonotype was recovered from a boy in the first two years of life with a congenital heart defect. The material sequenced was thymocytes. The chain links TRBV7-8 to TRBJ1-2, with D maybe TRBD1 (5 bases). The CDR3 region has the DNA TGTGCCAGCAGCTCGCCGGGACTAAAAAATGGCTACACCTTC. Its protein product is CASSSPGLKNGYTF.